The present entry profiles one T cell receptor (beta chain) with its context. The antigen remains unidentified. The sample belongs to a study of OX40 agonist ivuxolimab in advanced cancers. Overall study context: Patient treatment consisted of intravenous ivuxolimab administration every 2 weeks at 0.01 to 10 mg/kg.

The table came from immunoSEQ multiplex PCR; TCRdb's copy has only in-frame clones and leaves some out. The sample holds approximately 58,000 clones, approximately 86% seen once. Overall study results and limits: Clones of CD4+ and CD8+ blood T cells grew by week 6 at doses of 0.1 to 3.0 mg/kg. Partial responders dosed at 0.1-3.0 mg/kg displayed clonal expansion ranking among the lowest. Antigen targets of the expanded peripheral T cells went undetermined.

The CDR3 is made up of 11 amino acids. Per the germline V gene, CDR1 is MNHNS and CDR2 is SASEGT. Trimming cost V 7 bases and J 8 bases, with 9 bases left between them. The chain is built from TRBV6-1 and TRBJ2-4, with D perhaps matching TRBD2 (6 bases). This specimen was CD4+ or CD8+ T cells sorted from blood, taken in a trial of the OX40 agonist ivuxolimab. The clonotype comes from an adult with an advanced solid tumor such as melanoma, head and neck, liver or kidney cancer. CDR3 region: CASNWGDIQYF. The DNA of the CDR3 is TGTGCCAGCAATTGGGGGGACATTCAGTACTTC.